This TCR beta chain is drawn from a study of blood T cells in healthy people across ages. This CDR3 region has 14 residues. V lost 1 base to trimming and J lost 8 bases; unmatched junction nucleotides: 5. A sample-barcoded 5' primer and a J-beta primer mix were used in a second PCR of about 7 to 12 cycles. MiXCR, applied by TCRdb to the 5' RACE reads, yields one record per CDR3 protein. The sample consists of 720,000 or so distinct CDR3 sequences, around 41% of them appearing once. Total RNA, at least 6 micrograms per sample, came from PBMCs. Study findings and constraints: In older individuals, TCR beta diversity per million T cells was lower, falling roughly linearly with age.

As to this clonotype: Antigen: not known.

V is TRBV12-3 or TRBV12-4 and J is TRBJ2-4, with 7 bases fitting TRBD2. Sample: blood. The origin of this receptor is an elderly man in good health. Here the CDR3 DNA reads TGTGCCAGCAGTTTAGGGGGGGGGTCGGACATTCAGTACTTC. It specifies CASSLGGGSDIQYF.